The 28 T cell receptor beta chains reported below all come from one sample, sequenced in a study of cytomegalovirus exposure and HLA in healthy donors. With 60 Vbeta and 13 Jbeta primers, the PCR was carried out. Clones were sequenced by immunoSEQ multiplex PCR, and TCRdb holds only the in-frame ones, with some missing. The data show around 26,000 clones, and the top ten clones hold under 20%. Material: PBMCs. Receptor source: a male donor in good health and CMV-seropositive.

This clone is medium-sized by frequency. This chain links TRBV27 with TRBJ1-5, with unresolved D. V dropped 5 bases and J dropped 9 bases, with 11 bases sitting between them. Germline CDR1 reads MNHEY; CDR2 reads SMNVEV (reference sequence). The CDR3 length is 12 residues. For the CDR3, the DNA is TGTGCCAGCAGTATCGTCAGTGGGCCCCAGCATTTT. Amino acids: CASSIVSGPQHF.

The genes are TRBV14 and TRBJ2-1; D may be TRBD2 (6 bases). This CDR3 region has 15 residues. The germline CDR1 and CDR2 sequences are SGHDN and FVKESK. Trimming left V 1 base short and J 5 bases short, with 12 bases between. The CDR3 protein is CASSQAGSFHNEQFF. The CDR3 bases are TGTGCCAGCAGCCAAGCCGGGAGTTTCCACAATGAGCAGTTCTTC.

DNA of the CDR3: TGTGCCAGCAGTTCACAGGAAGCCAAAAACATTCAGTACTTC. This translates into CASSSQEAKNIQYF. This chain joins TRBV27 and TRBJ2-4, with D possibly being TRBD1 (5 bases). The CDR3 has 14 residues. V was clipped by 4 bases and J by 0 bases, with 7 bases between them. The germline gives CDR1 MNHEY, CDR2 SMNVEV (reference sequence).

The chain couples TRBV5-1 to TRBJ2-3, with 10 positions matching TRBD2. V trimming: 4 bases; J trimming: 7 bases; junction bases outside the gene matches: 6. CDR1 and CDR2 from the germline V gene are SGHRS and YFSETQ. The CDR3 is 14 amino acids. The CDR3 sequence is CASSISGGSNTQYF. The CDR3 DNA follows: TGCGCCAGCAGCATTAGCGGGGGGTCAAATACGCAGTATTTT.

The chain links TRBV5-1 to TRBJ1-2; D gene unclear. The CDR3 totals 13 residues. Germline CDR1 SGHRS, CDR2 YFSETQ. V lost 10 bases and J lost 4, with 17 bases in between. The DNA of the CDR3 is TGCGCCTCAGATCCAGGAGAGGGCTATGGCTACACCTTC. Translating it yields CASDPGEGYGYTF.

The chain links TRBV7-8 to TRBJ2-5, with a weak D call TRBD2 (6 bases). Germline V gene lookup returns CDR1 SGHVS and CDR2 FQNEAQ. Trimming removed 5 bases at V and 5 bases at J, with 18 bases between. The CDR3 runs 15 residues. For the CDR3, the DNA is TGTGCCAGCAGCCTACGGGACTGGAGAGGGGAGACCCAGTACTTC. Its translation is CASSLRDWRGETQYF.

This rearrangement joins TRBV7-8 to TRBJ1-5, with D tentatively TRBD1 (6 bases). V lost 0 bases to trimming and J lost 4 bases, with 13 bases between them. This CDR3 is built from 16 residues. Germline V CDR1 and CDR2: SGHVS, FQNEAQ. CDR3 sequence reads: CASSLAYRQGNQPQHF. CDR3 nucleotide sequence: TGTGCCAGCAGCTTAGCTTACAGGCAGGGGAATCAGCCCCAGCATTTT.

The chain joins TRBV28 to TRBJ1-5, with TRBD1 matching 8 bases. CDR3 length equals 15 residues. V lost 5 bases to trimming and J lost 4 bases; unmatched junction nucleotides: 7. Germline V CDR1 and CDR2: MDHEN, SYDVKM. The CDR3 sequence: CASSPGGQVNQPQHF. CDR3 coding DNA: TGTGCCAGCAGTCCCGGGGGACAGGTGAATCAGCCCCAGCATTTT.

DNA of the CDR3: TGTGCCAGCAGTAAGACCCCGGGACTAGCGGGAGATTATGAGCAGTTCTTC. As protein: CASSKTPGLAGDYEQFF. The gene calls are TRBV7-2 and TRBJ2-1; 14 positions match TRBD2. The CDR3 is 17 amino acids. V dropped 6 bases and J dropped 8; count of bases not matched to a gene: 12. Per germline, CDR1 SGHTA and CDR2 FQGNSA.

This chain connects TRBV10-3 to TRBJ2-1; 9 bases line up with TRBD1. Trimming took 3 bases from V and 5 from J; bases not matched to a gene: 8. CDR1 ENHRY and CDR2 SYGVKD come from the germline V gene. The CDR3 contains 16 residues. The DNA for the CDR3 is TGTGCCATCAGTGACAGGGACAGGGCCAATGACAATGAGCAGTTCTTC. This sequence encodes CAISDRDRANDNEQFF.

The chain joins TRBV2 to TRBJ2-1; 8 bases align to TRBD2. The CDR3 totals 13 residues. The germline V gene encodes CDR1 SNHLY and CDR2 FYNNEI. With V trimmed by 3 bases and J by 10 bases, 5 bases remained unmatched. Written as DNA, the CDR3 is TGTGCCAGCAGTGACGGGACTAGTCACGAGCAGTTCTTC. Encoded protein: CASSDGTSHEQFF.

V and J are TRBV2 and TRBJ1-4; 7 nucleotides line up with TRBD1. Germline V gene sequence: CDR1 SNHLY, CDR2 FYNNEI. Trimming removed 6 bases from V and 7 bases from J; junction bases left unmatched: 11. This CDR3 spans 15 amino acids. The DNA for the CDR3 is TGTGCCAGCAGGCCCGACAGGGCGGGCGGTGAAAAACTGTTTTTT. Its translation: CASRPDRAGGEKLFF.

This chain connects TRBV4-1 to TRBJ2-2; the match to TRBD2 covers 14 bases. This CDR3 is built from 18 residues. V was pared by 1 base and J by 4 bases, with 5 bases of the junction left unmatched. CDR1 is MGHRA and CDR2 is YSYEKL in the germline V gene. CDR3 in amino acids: CASSQVGLAGAITGELFF. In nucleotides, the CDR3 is TGCGCCAGCAGCCAAGTGGGACTAGCGGGGGCCATCACCGGGGAGCTGTTTTTT.

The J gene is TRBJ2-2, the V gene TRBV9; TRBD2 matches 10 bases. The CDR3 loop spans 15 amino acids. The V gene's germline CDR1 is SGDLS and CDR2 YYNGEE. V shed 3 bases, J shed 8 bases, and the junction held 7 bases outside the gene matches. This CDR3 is CASSEPGLATGELFF. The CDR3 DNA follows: TGTGCCAGCAGCGAACCGGGACTAGCGACTGGGGAGCTGTTTTTT. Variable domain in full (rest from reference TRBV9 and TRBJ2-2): DSGVTQTPKHLITATGQRVTLRCSPRSGDLSVYWYQQSLDQGLQFLIQYYNGEERAKGNILERFSAQQFPDLHSELNLSSLELGDSALYFCASSEPGLATGELFFGEGSRLTVL.

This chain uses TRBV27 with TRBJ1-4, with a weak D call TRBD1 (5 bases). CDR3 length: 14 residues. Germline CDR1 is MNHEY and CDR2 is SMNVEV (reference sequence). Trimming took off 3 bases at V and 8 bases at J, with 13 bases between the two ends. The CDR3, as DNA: TGTGCCAGCAGTTTCGGCAGGGCCAAGGAAAAACTGTTTTTT. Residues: CASSFGRAKEKLFF.

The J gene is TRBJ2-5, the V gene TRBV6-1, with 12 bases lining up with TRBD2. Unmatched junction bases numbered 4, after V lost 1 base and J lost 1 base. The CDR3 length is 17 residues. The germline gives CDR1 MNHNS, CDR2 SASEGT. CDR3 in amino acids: CASSEVLAGGGQETQYF. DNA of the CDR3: TGTGCCAGCAGTGAAGTACTAGCGGGGGGAGGCCAAGAGACCCAGTACTTC.

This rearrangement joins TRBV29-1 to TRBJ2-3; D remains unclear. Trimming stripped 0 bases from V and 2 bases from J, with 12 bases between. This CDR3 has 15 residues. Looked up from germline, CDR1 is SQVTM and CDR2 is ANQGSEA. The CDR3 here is CSVEDPGPHTDTQYF. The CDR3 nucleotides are TGCAGCGTTGAAGATCCGGGTCCCCACACAGATACGCAGTATTTT.

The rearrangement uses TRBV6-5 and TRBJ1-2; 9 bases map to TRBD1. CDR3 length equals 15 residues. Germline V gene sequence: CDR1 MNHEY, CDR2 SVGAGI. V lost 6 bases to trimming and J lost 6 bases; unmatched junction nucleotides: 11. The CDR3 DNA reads TGTGCCAGCAGCTCACGTAAAGGGACAGGGAATGGCTACACCTTC. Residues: CASSSRKGTGNGYTF.

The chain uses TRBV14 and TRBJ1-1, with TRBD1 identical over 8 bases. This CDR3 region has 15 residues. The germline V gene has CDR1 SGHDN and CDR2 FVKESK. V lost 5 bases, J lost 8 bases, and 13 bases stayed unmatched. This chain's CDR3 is CASSSYGGQGSEAFF. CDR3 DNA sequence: TGTGCCAGCAGCTCTTACGGAGGACAGGGTTCCGAAGCTTTCTTT.

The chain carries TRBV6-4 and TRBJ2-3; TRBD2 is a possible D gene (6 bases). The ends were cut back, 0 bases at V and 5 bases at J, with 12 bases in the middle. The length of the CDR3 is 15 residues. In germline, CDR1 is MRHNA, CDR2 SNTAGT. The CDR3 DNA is TGTGCCAGCAGTGACTCCGCGGGGTGGGTAGATACGCAGTATTTT. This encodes CASSDSAGWVDTQYF.

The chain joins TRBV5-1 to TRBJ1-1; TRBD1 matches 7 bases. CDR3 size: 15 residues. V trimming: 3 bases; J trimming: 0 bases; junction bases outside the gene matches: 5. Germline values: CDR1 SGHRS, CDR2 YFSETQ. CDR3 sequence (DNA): TGCGCCAGCAGCTCACAGGGGTGGGTGAACACTGAAGCTTTCTTT. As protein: CASSSQGWVNTEAFF. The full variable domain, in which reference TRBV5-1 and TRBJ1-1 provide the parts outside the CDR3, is KAGVTQTPRYLIKTRGQQVTLSCSPISGHRSVSWYQQTPGQGLQFLFEYFSETQRNKGNFPGRFSGRQFSNSRSEMNVSTLELGDSALYLCASSSQGWVNTEAFFGQGTRLTVV.

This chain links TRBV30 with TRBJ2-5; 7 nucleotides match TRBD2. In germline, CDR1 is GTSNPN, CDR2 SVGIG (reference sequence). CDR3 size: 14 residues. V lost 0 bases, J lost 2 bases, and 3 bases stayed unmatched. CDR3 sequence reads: CAWSVGGYQETQYF. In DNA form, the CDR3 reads TGTGCCTGGAGTGTGGGGGGGTATCAAGAGACCCAGTACTTC.

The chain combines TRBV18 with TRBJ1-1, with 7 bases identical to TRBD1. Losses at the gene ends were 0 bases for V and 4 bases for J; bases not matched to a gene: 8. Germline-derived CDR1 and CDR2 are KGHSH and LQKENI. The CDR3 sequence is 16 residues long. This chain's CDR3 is CASSPPRQGLGTEAFF. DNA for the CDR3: TGTGCCAGCTCACCACCGAGACAGGGTTTGGGCACTGAAGCTTTCTTT.

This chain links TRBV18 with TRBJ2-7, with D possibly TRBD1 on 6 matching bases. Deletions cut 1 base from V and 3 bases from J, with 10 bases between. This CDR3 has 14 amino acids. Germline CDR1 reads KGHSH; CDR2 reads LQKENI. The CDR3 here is CASSPQTGNYEQYF. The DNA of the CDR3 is TGTGCCAGCTCACCACAAACAGGGAACTACGAGCAGTACTTC.

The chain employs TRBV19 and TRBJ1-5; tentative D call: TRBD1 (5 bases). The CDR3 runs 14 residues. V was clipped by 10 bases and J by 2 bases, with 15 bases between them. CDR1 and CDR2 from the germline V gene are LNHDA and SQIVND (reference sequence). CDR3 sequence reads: CATSSAGGNQPQHF. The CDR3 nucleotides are TGTGCCACCTCAAGCGCGGGGGGCAATCAGCCCCAGCATTTT.

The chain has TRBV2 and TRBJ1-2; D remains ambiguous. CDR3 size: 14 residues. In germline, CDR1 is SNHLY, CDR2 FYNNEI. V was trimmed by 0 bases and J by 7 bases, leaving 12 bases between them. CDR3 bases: TGTGCCAGCAGTGAAGCGCTTCGGGAGAGTGGCTACACCTTC. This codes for CASSEALRESGYTF. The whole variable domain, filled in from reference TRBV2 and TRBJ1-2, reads EPEVTQTPSHQVTQMGQEVILRCVPISNHLYFYWYRQILGQKVEFLVSFYNNEISEKSEIFDDQFSVERPDGSNFTLKIRSTKLEDSAMYFCASSEALRESGYTFGSGTRLTVV.

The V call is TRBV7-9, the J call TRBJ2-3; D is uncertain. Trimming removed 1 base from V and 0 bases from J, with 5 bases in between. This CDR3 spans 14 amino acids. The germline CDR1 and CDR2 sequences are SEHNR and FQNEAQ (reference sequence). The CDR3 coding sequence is TGTGCCAGCAGCTTAGACAGTAGCACAGATACGCAGTATTTT. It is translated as CASSLDSSTDTQYF. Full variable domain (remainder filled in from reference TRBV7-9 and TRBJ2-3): DTGVSQNPRHKITKRGQNVTFRCDPISEHNRLYWYRQTLGQGPEFLTYFQNEAQLEKSRLLSDRFSAERPKGSFSTLEIQRTEQGDSAMYLCASSLDSSTDTQYFGPGTRLTVL.

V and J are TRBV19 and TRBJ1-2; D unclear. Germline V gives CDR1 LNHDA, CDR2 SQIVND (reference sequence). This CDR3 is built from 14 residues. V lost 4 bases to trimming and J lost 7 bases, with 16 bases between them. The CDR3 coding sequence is TGTGCCAGTAGTAACGGCGGGGTGAGGGCTGGCTACACCTTC. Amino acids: CASSNGGVRAGYTF.